This is a list of T cell receptor beta chains from one sample in a study of T cell repertoires in cytomegalovirus infection. These receptors' antigens are unknown. MiXCR was run by TCRdb on the reads, yielding one entry per CDR3 protein. Counted here are some 500,000 distinct CDR3 sequences, 25% to 35% occurring once; the ten biggest clones make up about a sixth. This specimen consisted of cultured PBMCs, obtained from culture after CMV antigen stimulation. Source of these receptors: a human donor in good health (CMV status not recorded). Some clones in this sample may be carry-over from other donors' samples. CDR3s include the opening cysteine and the closing phenylalanine or tryptophan. D genes are given only for firm matches. Size tells how often a clone was seen (once, few, many) or the class of an expanded clone, and some rows leave it out.

CDR3: CASSAHFPGTFVQPQHF; DNA: TGTGCCAGCAGCGCCCATTTTCCCGGGACATTTGTTCAGCCCCAGCATTTT; J: TRBJ1-5; size: many; V: TRBV7-2; D: NA
CDR3: CASSPRQQGTDTQYF; DNA: TGTGCCAGCAGTCCCAGACAGCAAGGGACAGATACGCAGTATTTT; J: TRBJ2-3; size: NA; V: TRBV12-3/TRBV12-4; D: NA
CDR3: CASSLVGTGEGNQPQHF; DNA: TGTGCCAGCAGCTTAGTAGGGACAGGGGAGGGCAATCAGCCCCAGCATTTT; J: TRBJ1-5; size: NA; V: TRBV7-2; D: TRBD1
CDR3: CASRNQGNTEAFF; DNA: TGTGCCAGCAGAAATCAGGGGAACACTGAAGCTTTCTTT; J: TRBJ1-1; size: many; V: TRBV12-3/TRBV12-4; D: NA
CDR3: CAWSVAGSGANVLTF; DNA: TGTGCCTGGAGTGTGGCGGGCTCTGGGGCCAACGTCCTGACTTTC; J: TRBJ2-6; size: NA; V: TRBV30; D: NA
CDR3: CASSFGLAQNTGELFF; DNA: TGTGCCAGCAGCTTCGGACTAGCGCAGAACACCGGGGAGCTGTTTTTT; J: TRBJ2-2; size: NA; V: TRBV5-6; D: TRBD2
CDR3: CASSLGGSPHEQFF; DNA: TGTGCCAGCAGCTTAGGTGGGTCGCCACATGAGCAGTTCTTC; J: TRBJ2-1; size: NA; V: TRBV7-8; D: NA
CDR3: CASRIQSGGTGELFF; DNA: TGTGCCAGTAGAATACAGTCCGGAGGCACCGGGGAGCTGTTTTTT; J: TRBJ2-2; size: NA; V: TRBV19; D: NA
CDR3: CASSLGPNPYEQYF; DNA: TGCGCCAGCAGCTTGGGTCCAAATCCCTACGAGCAGTACTTC; J: TRBJ2-7; size: NA; V: TRBV5-1; D: NA
CDR3: CASRQASGNTGELFF; DNA: TGCGCCAGCCGCCAGGCTAGCGGGAACACCGGGGAGCTGTTTTTT; J: TRBJ2-2; size: few; V: TRBV5-1; D: TRBD2
CDR3: CASSPTGGFGNTIYF; DNA: TGTGCCAGTAGCCCGACAGGGGGCTTTGGAAACACCATATATTTT; J: TRBJ1-3; size: few; V: TRBV19; D: TRBD1
CDR3: CASSLVWTATGELFF; DNA: TGTGCCAGCAGCCTCGTATGGACAGCTACCGGGGAGCTGTTTTTT; J: TRBJ2-2; size: NA; V: TRBV28; D: NA
CDR3: CASSLDPASGRAGELFF; DNA: TGTGCCAGCAGCCTAGATCCCGCTAGCGGGAGGGCCGGGGAGCTGTTTTTT; J: TRBJ2-2; size: NA; V: TRBV7-8; D: TRBD2
CDR3: CASSLGGSDEQFF; DNA: TGTGCCAGCAGTTTAGGCGGGAGCGATGAGCAGTTCTTC; J: TRBJ2-1; size: few; V: TRBV28; D: TRBD2
CDR3: CASSTTGTARTDTQYF; DNA: TGTGCCAGTAGTACAACAGGGACCGCTCGCACAGATACGCAGTATTTT; J: TRBJ2-3; size: NA; V: TRBV19; D: NA
CDR3: CSARARLENNEQFF; DNA: TGCAGTGCTAGAGCCCGACTAGAAAACAATGAGCAGTTCTTC; J: TRBJ2-1; size: NA; V: TRBV20-1; D: NA
CDR3: CASSVRTSGSPYNEQFF; DNA: TGTGCCAGCAGCGTAAGGACTAGCGGGTCCCCCTACAATGAGCAGTTCTTC; J: TRBJ2-1; size: few; V: TRBV7-2; D: TRBD2
CDR3: CASRAGVNSGNTIYF; DNA: TGTGCCAGCAGGGCCGGGGTTAACTCTGGAAACACCATATATTTT; J: TRBJ1-3; size: NA; V: TRBV7-2; D: NA
CDR3: CASSPLVSYRFPQETQYF; DNA: TGTGCCAGCAGCCCCCTTGTGAGCTATCGGTTCCCCCAAGAGACCCAGTACTTC; J: TRBJ2-5; size: many; V: TRBV7-2; D: NA
CDR3: CASSYSGDYSGNTIYF; DNA: TGTGCCAGCAGTTACTCTGGGGACTACTCTGGAAACACCATATATTTT; J: TRBJ1-3; size: few; V: TRBV6-5; D: NA
CDR3: CASSDPRGWMNTEAFF; DNA: TGTGCCAGCAGCGACCCTAGAGGGTGGATGAACACTGAAGCTTTCTTT; J: TRBJ1-1; size: NA; V: TRBV28; D: NA
CDR3: CASSLVRTFHSTGNTIYF; DNA: TGTGCCAGCAGTTTAGTACGGACTTTCCATAGCACTGGAAACACCATATATTTT; J: TRBJ1-3; size: NA; V: TRBV28; D: NA
CDR3: CATSEPTGEETQYF; DNA: TGTGCCACCAGTGAACCGACAGGGGAAGAGACCCAGTACTTC; J: TRBJ2-5; size: NA; V: TRBV24-1; D: TRBD1
CDR3: CASSRLPGGSYNEQFF; DNA: TGTGCCAGCAGTCGGCTACCCGGGGGCTCCTACAATGAGCAGTTCTTC; J: TRBJ2-1; size: NA; V: TRBV6-8; D: NA
CDR3: CSARAAPSLGLTLEQFF; DNA: TGCAGTGCTAGAGCAGCCCCGTCACTAGGCCTTACCTTAGAGCAGTTCTTC; J: TRBJ2-1; size: NA; V: TRBV20-1; D: NA
CDR3: CASSVTGSADTQYF; DNA: TGTGCCAGCAGCGTGACCGGGAGTGCAGATACGCAGTATTTT; J: TRBJ2-3; size: NA; V: TRBV6-5; D: NA
CDR3: CASNDRLNYGYTF; DNA: TGTGCCAGTAACGACAGATTGAACTATGGCTACACCTTC; J: TRBJ1-2; size: NA; V: TRBV19; D: NA
CDR3: CASSSRPRDTDTQYF; DNA: TGTGCCAGCAGTTCCCGTCCCAGGGACACAGATACGCAGTATTTT; J: TRBJ2-3; size: NA; V: TRBV7-3; D: NA
CDR3: CASSGSLLPSGTSYNEQFF; DNA: TGTGCCAGCAGCGGATCGCTATTACCTAGCGGGACCTCCTACAATGAGCAGTTCTTC; J: TRBJ2-1; size: few; V: TRBV9; D: TRBD2
CDR3: CASSFWRPNLYNEQFF; DNA: TGTGCCAGCAGTTTCTGGCGCCCAAATCTCTACAATGAGCAGTTCTTC; J: TRBJ2-1; size: NA; V: TRBV12-3/TRBV12-4; D: NA
CDR3: CASSRGTSDNEQFF; DNA: TGCGCCAGCAGCCGGGGGACTAGCGACAATGAGCAGTTCTTC; J: TRBJ2-1; size: NA; V: TRBV4-3; D: TRBD2
CDR3: CASSPTGQGSGYTF; DNA: TGCGCCAGCAGCCCCACTGGACAGGGAAGTGGCTACACCTTC; J: TRBJ1-2; size: NA; V: TRBV4-1; D: TRBD1
CDR3: CASENQANTEAFF; DNA: TGTGCCAGCGAGAACCAGGCGAACACTGAAGCTTTCTTT; J: TRBJ1-1; size: few; V: TRBV12-3/TRBV12-4; D: NA
CDR3: CASSYPPYNEQFF; DNA: TGTGCCAGCAGTTACCCCCCCTACAATGAGCAGTTCTTC; J: TRBJ2-1; size: NA; V: TRBV6-8; D: NA
CDR3: CASSQEGQGGYIQYF; DNA: TGCGCCAGCAGCCAAGAGGGACAGGGCGGATACATTCAGTACTTC; J: TRBJ2-4; size: NA; V: TRBV4-1; D: TRBD1